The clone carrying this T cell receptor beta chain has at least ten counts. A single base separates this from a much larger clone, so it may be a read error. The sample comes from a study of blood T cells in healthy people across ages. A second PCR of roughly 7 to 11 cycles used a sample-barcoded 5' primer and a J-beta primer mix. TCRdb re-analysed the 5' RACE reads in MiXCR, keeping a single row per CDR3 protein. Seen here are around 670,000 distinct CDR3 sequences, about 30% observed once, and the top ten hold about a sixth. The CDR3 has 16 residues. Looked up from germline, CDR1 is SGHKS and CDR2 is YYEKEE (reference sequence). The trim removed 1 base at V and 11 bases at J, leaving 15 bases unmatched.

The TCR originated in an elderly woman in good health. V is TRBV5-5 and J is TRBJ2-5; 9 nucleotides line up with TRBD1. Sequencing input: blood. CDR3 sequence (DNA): TGTGCCAGCAGCTTGAGCGGGACAGGGATCTACAATGAGCAGTACTTC. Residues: CASSLSGTGIYNEQYF.